A single count supports the clone carrying this T cell receptor (beta chain). Its antigen is currently unknown. The sample carries other DNA sequences with the same CDR3. The CDR3 has 14 amino acids. V dropped 0 bases and J dropped 7 bases, with 11 bases sitting between them. Germline CDR1 is SGHRS and CDR2 is YFSETQ. This record comes from a study of cytomegalovirus exposure and HLA in healthy donors. Study-wide results and limits: An apparent linkage of common viral pathogens to several of the most significant clusters emerged in a later analysis. The authors confirmed in vitro that three CMV-associated chains were specific for CMV antigens. Later work associated more than 15,000 TCR beta sequences with HLA alleles at 0.05 false discovery rate.

The PCR ran on 60 Vbeta and 13 Jbeta primers. As processed by the authors: Counted up in a later analysis, unique TCR beta chains came to 65 million to 100 million, with some 9.9 million shared. The data were produced by immunoSEQ multiplex PCR, yet TCRdb's version contains in-frame clones alone and is incomplete. That table supplies the V and J calls and clone size; D and trimming were determined from the DNA. The sample holds approximately 190,000 clones; about 90% are singletons and the top ten take more than 1%. This sequence originates from a boy younger than 10 in good health and CMV-seronegative. The V and J genes are TRBV5-1 and TRBJ2-1; tentative D call: TRBD2 (6 bases). The sequencing input was PBMCs. The CDR3 loop reads CASSLEGGLNEQFF. Here the CDR3 DNA reads TGCGCCAGCAGCTTGGAGGGAGGCCTGAATGAGCAGTTCTTC.